This T cell receptor beta chain was recovered during a study of T-cell memory formation after mild COVID-19. Study-wide background: Largely donor-specific TCR clusters were found.

Notes on the study in general: Balance between CD4 and CD8 was seen in clones contracting day 15 to 85, and a CD4+ lean was seen in later expanders.

Using its own MiXCR run on the 5' RACE reads, TCRdb lists one record per CDR3 protein. The table lists 75,000 to 90,000 distinct CDR3 sequences, around 14% of them singletons. This clonotype was seen ten or more times. Its antigen remains unknown. The CDR3 has 13 residues. Germline CDR1 is DFQATT and CDR2 is SNEGSKA (reference sequence). Trimming removed 2 bases from V and 7 bases from J; junction bases left unmatched: 6. Sequencing was carried out using PBMCs or a T cell subset sorted from them (not recorded which). The TCR originated in an adult woman who had mild COVID-19 (a few samples of this study predate the infection). Cell type and time point are not known. The chain couples TRBV20-1 to TRBJ2-7, with 9 bases aligning to TRBD2. Here the CDR3 reads CSARSLAGWEQYF. CDR3 coding DNA: TGCAGTGCTAGATCCCTAGCGGGGTGGGAGCAGTACTTC.